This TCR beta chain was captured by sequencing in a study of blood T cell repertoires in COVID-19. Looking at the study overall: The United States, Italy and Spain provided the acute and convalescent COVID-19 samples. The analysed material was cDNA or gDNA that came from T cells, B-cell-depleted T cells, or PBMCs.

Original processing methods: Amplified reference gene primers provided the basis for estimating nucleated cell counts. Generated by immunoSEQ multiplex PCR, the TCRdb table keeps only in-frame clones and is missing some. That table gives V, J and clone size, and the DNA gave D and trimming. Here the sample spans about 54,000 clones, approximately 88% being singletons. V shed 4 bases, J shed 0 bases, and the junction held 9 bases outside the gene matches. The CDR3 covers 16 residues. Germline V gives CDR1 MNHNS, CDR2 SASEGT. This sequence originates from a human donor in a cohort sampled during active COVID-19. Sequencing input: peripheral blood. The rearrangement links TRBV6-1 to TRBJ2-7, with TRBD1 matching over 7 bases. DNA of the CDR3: TGTGCCAGCAGTGTTCGGGGACAGACTCTCTCCTACGAGCAGTACTTC. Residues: CASSVRGQTLSYEQYF.